Given below is one T cell receptor (beta chain) in context. Many counts were recorded for this clonotype. Its target antigen remains unknown. The record has no base qualities; no much larger clone is one base away. These data are taken from a study of human T cells and chemical hapten exposure (dated by TCRdb to the early 2020s). Regarding the complete study: For sensitization, 2% DPC in acetone was applied to an approximately 2 cm by approximately 2 cm area of upper inner arm skin. Weekly therapeutic DPC doses were additionally applied to the scalp of patients throughout the approximately 24-week study period. Patch testing on the upper back used Finn chambers containing 0.01% DPC, with scoring done after 6 days according to International Contact Dermatitis Research Group standards. Most of the patients in the cohort were female, and the cohort covered alopecia areata with under or over 50% scalp involvement, alopecia totalis and alopecia universalis. Libraries were combined into a pool for sequencing, and differences in TCR yield between samples came mainly from small differences in library volumes within the pool. Peripheral blood TCR repertoire changes were tracked in vivo in alopecia patients during primary and secondary sensitization to the hapten diphenylcyclopropenone (DPC). Blood was sampled from patients pre-sensitization (week 0) and at 2, 6 and about 24 weeks after DPC sensitization. Some 29 alopecia patients gave blood for TCR sequencing at one to four time points (pre-sensitization, 2, 6 and 24 weeks).

The library was made by RACE. The sample was run on a NextSeq 500. Library preparation attached unique molecular identifiers to individual cDNA molecules for quantitative, reproducible TCR counting. For every blood RNA sample, sequencing covered both the TCR alpha and TCR beta chains. On the study's bioinformatics: The median number of TCRs per sample was roughly 98,000, ranging from roughly 23,224 to 690,600. V, J and CDR3 annotation of the TCR reads was carried out using the Decombinator software suite. Every sample was subsampled to the same number of TCRs (28,000) for the PS versus PT1 abundance plots. TCRs were defined as expanded if absent before sensitization and observed at least eight times at the 2-week time point. TCRdb reprocessing: public reads trimmed at Q25 with fastp, clones called with MiXCR, in-frame beta chains kept. Rows with a matching CDR3 protein are joined into one entry that keeps the most common DNA and genes. V and J calls and clone size were set by TCRdb, not the authors. This sample holds some 120,000 distinct CDR3 sequences; about 12% were observed only once. Just over 1.4% of the sample is held by the ten biggest clonotypes.

Sample time point, as interpreted from the label and publication: patch test 1, 2 weeks after DPC sensitization. The sample's treatment or condition label, decoded: therapeutic diphenylcyclopropenone sensitization with weekly scalp DPC. At each patch-test visit, blood was drawn before the patch test was applied. Patients were considered eligible if aged 18 to 70, diagnosed with alopecia and deemed suitable for DPC therapy, and patients were excluded if pregnant. Unfractionated whole blood was collected in Tempus Blood RNA tubes, and total RNA was extracted from that blood. Trimming takes 1 base from V and 3 bases from J, and the germline ends sit 6 bases apart. From the cysteine through the phenylalanine, the CDR3 covers 13 amino acids. The entry retains the CDR3 DNA only, 39 bases that are in frame from base 1. CDR1 and CDR2 (MGHDK, SYGVNS) derive from the germline V gene. Overall study results and their limits: The number of TCRs above 1 in 1000 frequency did not change with DPC sensitization; there was no evidence of global repertoire structure alterations. Alopecia, a presumed autoimmune disease, was present in all patients, so the immune response of the patients might differ from that of healthy individuals. After repeated subsampling, changes were observed in the strength of the expansion versus patch-test correlation and in the threshold at which the correlation became significant. Patch test score correlated positively with the number of PT1 expanded TCRs, reaching significance at thresholds 8, 16 and 32 but not at 4. Compared with pre-sensitization or healthy control sets, expanded TCRs formed significantly more large CDR3 similarity clusters, which is consistent with antigen-driven responses.

This clonotype was sampled from a woman aged 50 to 60 with alopecia areata. Some clones in this sample may be carry-over from other donors' samples. Material: whole blood, obtained in connection with sensitization to the hapten diphenylcyclopropenone (DPC). The chain links TRBV25-1 with TRBJ2-5, with no confident D gene call. The bases read TGTGCCAGCAGTGAATTTCGGAAAGAGACCCAGTACTTC. It is translated as CASSEFRKETQYF.